Presented here are 29 T cell receptor beta chains from one specimen sequenced in a study of blood T cell repertoires in COVID-19. This table comes from immunoSEQ multiplex PCR, and its TCRdb copy is limited to in-frame clones, with some not included. The table lists some 670,000 clones, 75% to 90% of them singletons, with more than 0.25% in the top ten. The source material was peripheral blood. The receptors were sampled from a woman between 18 and 30 years old with acute or convalescent COVID-19.

The chain joins TRBV5-1 to TRBJ1-4, with D maybe TRBD1 (6 bases). V dropped 0 bases and J dropped 2 bases, with 14 bases sitting between them. The germline V gene has CDR1 SGHRS and CDR2 YFSETQ. The CDR3 loop spans 17 amino acids. For the CDR3, the DNA is TGCGCCAGCAGCTTGGGGGGAACAGGGTTTACTAATGAAAAACTGTTTTTT. It encodes CASSLGGTGFTNEKLFF.

The CDR3 region is CASSLDGWSSGEVGEQFF. The CDR3 region has the DNA TGTGCCAGCAGCTTAGATGGTTGGTCTAGCGGGGAGGTAGGTGAGCAGTTCTTC. The chain carries TRBV11-3 and TRBJ2-1, with 9 bases identical to TRBD2. Germline trimming cut 0 bases from V and 9 bases from J; bases unmatched to any gene: 15. Germline loops: CDR1 SGHNT, CDR2 YENEEA. This CDR3 has 18 residues.

The rearrangement links TRBV5-1 to TRBJ1-2; maybe TRBD1 (6 bases). V lost 4 bases and J 7 bases, leaving 11 bases between the germline ends. The CDR3 has 12 residues. Germline assignment: CDR1 SGHRS and CDR2 YFSETQ. The CDR3: CASSATTGGYTF. DNA for the CDR3: TGCGCCAGCAGCGCCACGACAGGTGGCTACACCTTC.

The table lists this clone with a count of one. The chain recombines TRBV6-2 or TRBV6-3 with TRBJ1-1; 7 bases fit TRBD1. The CDR3 has 14 residues. After removal of 5 bases from V and 5 bases from J, the junction contained 8 bases not matched to a gene. Germline assignment: CDR1 MNHEY and CDR2 SVGEGT. As DNA, the CDR3 is TGTGCCAGCAGTCACAGGGGTCTTGGAACTGAAGCTTTCTTT. Protein product: CASSHRGLGTEAFF.

The chain is built from TRBV24-1 and TRBJ1-2, with a weak D call TRBD1 (6 bases). Trimming pared 3 bases from V and 6 bases from J, leaving 22 bases between. Germline CDR1 KGHDR, CDR2 SFDVKD. This CDR3 has 17 residues. The CDR3 coding sequence is TGTGCCACCAGTGATACCGCTTCGGGGGGGGCGCTAAATGGCTACACCTTC. This translates into CATSDTASGGALNGYTF.

This clone was counted a single time. In DNA form, the CDR3 reads TGTGCTAGTGGTCGTGACAGGGTCAACGAGCAGTACTTC. Its translation: CASGRDRVNEQYF. This sequence joins TRBV12-5 and TRBJ2-7; 7 nucleotides agree with TRBD1. The CDR3 totals 13 residues. Germline V gene data show CDR1 as LGHNT and CDR2 as FRNRAP. V shed 5 bases and J 5 bases; nucleotides not matched to a gene: 6.

The chain combines TRBV4-3 with TRBJ2-7, with TRBD1 matching over 7 bases. Germline V gene sequence: CDR1 LGHNA, CDR2 YSLEER. CDR3 length: 17 amino acids. Germline trimming cut 0 bases from V and 5 bases from J; bases unmatched to any gene: 13. The CDR3 region is CASSQDRRQGLLHEQYF. For the CDR3, the DNA is TGCGCCAGCAGCCAAGATCGGAGACAGGGTTTGTTACACGAGCAGTACTTC.

The chain has TRBV6-1 and TRBJ2-5, with 8 bases lining up with TRBD1. Germline V gene data show CDR1 as MNHNS and CDR2 as SASEGT. CDR3 length: 16 residues. With 2 bases clipped from V and 7 bases from J, the junction kept 12 bases outside the gene matches. The CDR3 sequence is CASSEYWTGTHGTQYF. For the CDR3, the DNA is TGTGCCAGCAGTGAATACTGGACAGGGACGCACGGGACCCAGTACTTC.

V is TRBV2 and J is TRBJ1-2; 9 nucleotides align to TRBD1. The trim removed 4 bases at V and 4 bases at J, leaving 7 bases unmatched. This CDR3 region has 15 residues. Germline loops: CDR1 SNHLY, CDR2 FYNNEI. The CDR3 region has the DNA TGTGCCAGCAGTGCAGACAGGGGGAGACTCTATGGCTACACCTTC. Translation: CASSADRGRLYGYTF.

The V call is TRBV7-3, the J call TRBJ2-3, with 8 bases identical to TRBD2. V lost 4 bases and J lost 4; bases outside the gene matches: 10. The CDR3 has 16 amino acids. Germline V gene lookup returns CDR1 SGHTA and CDR2 FQGTGA. CDR3 protein: CASSSIGGGLADTQYF. CDR3 bases: TGTGCCAGCAGCTCCATTGGCGGGGGGTTGGCAGATACGCAGTATTTT.

This chain connects TRBV4-1 to TRBJ1-5; D remains unclear. Germline V lookup: CDR1 MGHRA, CDR2 YSYEKL. This CDR3 contains 14 residues. The V end was cut by 4 bases, the J end by 1 base, with 8 bases between. The CDR3 reads CASSPPGSNQPQHF. The CDR3 DNA sequence: TGCGCCAGCAGCCCCCCGGGAAGCAATCAGCCCCAGCATTTT.

This sequence joins TRBV11-2 and TRBJ1-2; 7 bases match TRBD1. The CDR3 is made up of 16 amino acids. Germline V gene lookup returns CDR1 SGHAT and CDR2 FQNNGV. Unmatched junction bases numbered 6, after V lost 0 bases and J lost 2 bases. CDR3 nucleotides: TGTGCCAGCAGCTTAGAGCAGAGGACAGGAAACTATGGCTACACCTTC. Protein product: CASSLEQRTGNYGYTF.

The chain employs TRBV27 and TRBJ1-6; 9 nucleotides agree with TRBD1. Germline V lookup: CDR1 MNHEY, CDR2 SMNVEV (reference sequence). This CDR3 has 15 residues. V was pared by 4 bases and J by 9 bases, with 7 bases of the junction left unmatched. CDR3 nucleotides: TGTGCCAGCAGTTCTCCCGGGACAGGGCGTTCACCCCTCCACTTT. Translated: CASSSPGTGRSPLHF.

The chain joins TRBV12-3 or TRBV12-4 to TRBJ1-2, with D uncertain. V was clipped by 2 bases and J by 8 bases, with 9 bases between them. CDR3 length: 12 residues. CDR3 sequence: CASSLSFRGYTF. The CDR3 DNA is TGTGCCAGCAGTTTATCCTTTCGGGGCTACACCTTC.

The chain couples TRBV4-3 to TRBJ1-2; 11 bases are a match to TRBD1. Germline V gene lookup returns CDR1 LGHNA and CDR2 YSLEER. The J segment lost 9 bases and the V segment lost 3 bases, leaving 3 bases of the junction unmatched. The CDR3 contains 13 residues. Here the CDR3 reads CASSQDRGQRYTF. Written as DNA, the CDR3 is TGCGCCAGCAGCCAGGACAGGGGGCAGCGCTACACCTTC.

This chain connects TRBV9 to TRBJ2-2; TRBD1 aligns across 7 bases. After removal of 0 bases from V and 8 bases from J, the junction contained 10 bases not matched to a gene. The germline gives CDR1 SGDLS, CDR2 YYNGEE. This CDR3 is built from 16 residues. The DNA for the CDR3 is TGTGCCAGCAGCGTAGCCGGGACAGCACCGTGGGGGGAGCTGTTTTTT. Protein: CASSVAGTAPWGELFF.

This clone was counted a single time. The chain recombines TRBV19 with TRBJ1-1, with 7 bases lining up with TRBD1. CDR1 and CDR2 from the germline V gene are LNHDA and SQIVND (reference sequence). The CDR3 contains 15 residues. J gave up 0 bases and V 6 bases, and 7 bases lay outside the gene matches. In DNA, the CDR3 is TGTGCCAGTAGCCTCGACAGGGATATGAACACTGAAGCTTTCTTT. Encoded protein: CASSLDRDMNTEAFF.

V is TRBV6-5 and J is TRBJ2-5, with 9 bases fitting TRBD2. This CDR3 comprises 15 residues. Unmatched junction bases numbered 15, after V lost 7 bases and J lost 9 bases. CDR1 is MNHEY and CDR2 is SVGAGI in the germline V gene. CDR3 coding DNA: TGTGCCAGCAACGTAGTAGCGGGGGTCGTACGGGCCCAGTACTTC. It is translated as CASNVVAGVVRAQYF.

This sequence joins TRBV13 and TRBJ2-3, with TRBD2 matching over 12 bases. This CDR3 is 18 amino acids long. From germline, CDR1 is PRHDT and CDR2 FYEKMQ (reference sequence). The V segment lost 5 bases and the J segment 4 bases; nucleotides outside the gene matches: 13. CDR3 sequence (DNA): TGTGCCAGCAGCCCCAACACCCTAGCGGGGGGGCGTCCAGATACGCAGTATTTT. Translated: CASSPNTLAGGRPDTQYF.

The J gene is TRBJ2-1, the V gene TRBV3-1 (or the pseudogene TRBV3-2), with 7 bases identical to TRBD2. The CDR3 extends over 14 amino acids. CDR1 is LGHDT and CDR2 is YNNKEL in the germline V gene (reference sequence). The ends lost 6 bases at V and 4 bases at J; junction bases unmatched: 6. The CDR3 is CASSPSGEYNEQFF. The DNA of the CDR3 is TGTGCCAGCAGTCCGAGCGGGGAGTACAATGAGCAGTTCTTC.

The chain links TRBV24-1 to TRBJ1-2, with a possible D match to TRBD1 (6 bases). Trimming stripped 5 bases from V and 0 bases from J, with 12 bases between. In germline, CDR1 is KGHDR, CDR2 SFDVKD. CDR3 size: 15 residues. CDR3 residues: CATSGGGEPNYGYTF. In DNA, the CDR3 is TGTGCCACCAGTGGCGGGGGCGAACCTAACTATGGCTACACCTTC.

The V and J genes are TRBV5-4 and TRBJ2-3, with a possible D match to TRBD2 (6 bases). The CDR3 sequence is 16 residues long. Trimming left V 0 bases short and J 2 bases short, with 13 bases between. Germline CDR1 and CDR2: SGHNT and YYREEE (reference sequence). The CDR3 nucleotides read TGTGCCAGCAGCTTGGGGGGCGGGACGGACACAGATACGCAGTATTTT. This sequence encodes CASSLGGGTDTDTQYF.

The chain employs TRBV29-1 and TRBJ2-5; D may be TRBD1 (5 bases). V was pared by 3 bases and J by 3 bases, with 8 bases between. Germline assignment: CDR1 SQVTM and CDR2 ANQGSEA. The CDR3 consists of 12 residues. CDR3 region: CSVEGREETQYF. For the CDR3, the DNA is TGCAGCGTTGAGGGCAGGGAAGAGACCCAGTACTTC.

The table lists this clone with a count of one. The chain carries TRBV5-1 and TRBJ2-7; D remains ambiguous. V was cut by 0 bases and J by 2 bases, with 6 bases left in between. The CDR3 spans 13 residues. Germline loops: CDR1 SGHRS, CDR2 YFSETQ. CDR3 sequence reads: CASSLAATYEQYF. CDR3 nucleotide sequence: TGCGCCAGCAGCTTGGCCGCTACCTACGAGCAGTACTTC.

The gene calls are TRBV28 and TRBJ1-2; no clear D gene. The CDR3 length is 13 residues. Germline CDR1 reads MDHEN; CDR2 reads SYDVKM. Trimming cost V 5 bases and J 5 bases, with 12 bases left between them. The CDR3 DNA reads TGTGCCAGCAGTATCCTTTTCGGGTATGGCTACACCTTC. Translated, it gives CASSILFGYGYTF.

The gene calls are TRBV6-1 and TRBJ2-3; 11 bases map to TRBD2. The CDR3 spans 17 residues. Trimming took 4 bases from V and 0 from J; bases not matched to a gene: 6. Per the germline V gene, CDR1 is MNHNS and CDR2 is SASEGT. The CDR3 coding sequence is TGTGCCAGCAGTGCGGCGACTAGCGGGGTGAGCACAGATACGCAGTATTTT. Its protein product is CASSAATSGVSTDTQYF.

The CDR3 DNA sequence: TGCGCCAGCAGCTTTGCGGGATTTGAGGGACCCGGGGAGCTGTTTTTT. Protein sequence: CASSFAGFEGPGELFF. This sequence joins TRBV5-1 and TRBJ2-2; perhaps TRBD2 as D (6 bases). Germline CDR1 SGHRS, CDR2 YFSETQ. The CDR3 has 16 amino acids. Trimming removed 2 bases at V and 6 bases at J, with 17 bases between.

The chain links TRBV18 to TRBJ1-2, with a weak D call TRBD1 (6 bases). The germline gives CDR1 KGHSH, CDR2 LQKENI. This CDR3 has 14 residues. V was cut by 5 bases and J by 5 bases, with 15 bases left in between. The CDR3 sequence: CASSTTGGLYGYTF. DNA of the CDR3: TGTGCCAGCTCAACGACAGGAGGTCTGTATGGCTACACCTTC. The entire variable domain, with the rest obtained from reference TRBV18 and TRBJ1-2, is as follows: NAGVMQNPRHLVRRRGQEARLRCSPMKGHSHVYWYRQLPEEGLKFMVYLQKENIIDESGMPKERFSAEFPKEGPSILRIQQVVRGDSAAYFCASSTTGGLYGYTFGSGTRLTVV.

This chain links TRBV6-5 with TRBJ2-2, with 7 bases matching TRBD1. After removal of 6 bases from V and 6 bases from J, the junction contained 4 bases not matched to a gene. Germline V lookup: CDR1 MNHEY, CDR2 SVGAGI. The CDR3 runs to 13 residues. This CDR3 is CASRTDRAGELFF. CDR3 sequence (DNA): TGTGCCAGCAGAACAGACAGGGCCGGGGAGCTGTTTTTT.